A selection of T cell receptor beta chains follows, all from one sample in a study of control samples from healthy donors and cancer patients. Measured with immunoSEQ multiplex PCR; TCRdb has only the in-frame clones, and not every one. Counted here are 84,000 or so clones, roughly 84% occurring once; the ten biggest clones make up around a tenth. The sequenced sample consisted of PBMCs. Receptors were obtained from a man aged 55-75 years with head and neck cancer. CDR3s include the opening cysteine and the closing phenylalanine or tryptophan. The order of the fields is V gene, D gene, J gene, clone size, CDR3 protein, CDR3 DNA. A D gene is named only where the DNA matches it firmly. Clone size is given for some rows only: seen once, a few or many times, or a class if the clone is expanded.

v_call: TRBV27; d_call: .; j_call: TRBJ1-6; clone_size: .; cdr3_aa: CASSLYRPGVHSPLHF; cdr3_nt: TGTGCCAGCAGTTTGTATCGGCCAGGGGTGCATTCACCCCTCCACTTT
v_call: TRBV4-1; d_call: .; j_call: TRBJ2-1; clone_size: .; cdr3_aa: CASSQDIGGGEQFF; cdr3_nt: TGCGCCAGCAGCCAAGATATAGGGGGTGGTGAGCAGTTCTTC
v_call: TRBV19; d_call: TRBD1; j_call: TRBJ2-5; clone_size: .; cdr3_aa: CASSSNQGAETQYF; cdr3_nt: TGTGCCAGTAGTTCTAATCAGGGGGCGGAGACCCAGTACTTC
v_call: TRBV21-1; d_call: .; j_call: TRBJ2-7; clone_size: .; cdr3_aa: CASSNRVLGQGTEQYF; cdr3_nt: TGTGCCAGCAGCAATAGGGTACTGGGACAGGGGACCGAGCAGTACTTC
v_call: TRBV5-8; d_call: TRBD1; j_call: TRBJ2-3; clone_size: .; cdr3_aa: CASSPPGQGTDTQYF; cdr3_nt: TGTGCCAGCAGCCCACCGGGACAGGGCACAGATACGCAGTATTTT
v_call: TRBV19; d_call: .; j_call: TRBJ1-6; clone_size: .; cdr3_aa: CASSWASNSPLHF; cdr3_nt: TGTGCCAGTAGCTGGGCGTCGAATTCACCCCTCCACTTT
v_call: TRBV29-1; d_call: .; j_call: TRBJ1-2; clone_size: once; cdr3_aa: CSAMDPTGYGYTF; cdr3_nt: TGCAGCGCCATGGACCCGACCGGCTATGGCTACACCTTC
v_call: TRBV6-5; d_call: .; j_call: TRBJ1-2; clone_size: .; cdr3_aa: CASRLDTANYGYTF; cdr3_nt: TGTGCCAGCCGTCTGGACACAGCTAACTATGGCTACACCTTC
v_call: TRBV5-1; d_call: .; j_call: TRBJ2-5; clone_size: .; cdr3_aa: CASSANQETQYF; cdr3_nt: TGCGCCAGCAGCGCTAACCAAGAGACCCAGTACTTC
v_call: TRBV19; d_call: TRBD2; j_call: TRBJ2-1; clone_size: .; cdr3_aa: CASSMGSGRTMHNEQFF; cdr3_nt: TGTGCCAGTAGTATGGGGAGCGGGAGAACGATGCACAATGAGCAGTTCTTC
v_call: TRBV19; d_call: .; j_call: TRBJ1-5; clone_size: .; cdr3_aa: CASSIYDQPQHF; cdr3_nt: TGTGCCAGTAGTATTTATGATCAGCCCCAGCATTTT
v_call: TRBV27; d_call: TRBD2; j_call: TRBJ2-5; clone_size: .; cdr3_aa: CASSPRTSGGRETQYF; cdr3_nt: TGTGCCAGCAGTCCCCGGACTAGCGGGGGCCGGGAGACCCAGTACTTC
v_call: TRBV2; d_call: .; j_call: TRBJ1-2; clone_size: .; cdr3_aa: CASSSGSYGYTF; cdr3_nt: TGTGCCAGCAGTTCCGGATCCTATGGCTACACCTTC
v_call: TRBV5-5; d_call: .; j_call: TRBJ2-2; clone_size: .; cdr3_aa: CASSLGDTGELFF; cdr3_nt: TGTGCCAGCAGCTTGGGGGATACCGGGGAGCTGTTTTTT
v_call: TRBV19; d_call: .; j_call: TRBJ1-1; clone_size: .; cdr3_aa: CASSIPRGLSEAFF; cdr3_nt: TGTGCCAGTAGTATTCCGAGGGGATTAAGTGAAGCTTTCTTT
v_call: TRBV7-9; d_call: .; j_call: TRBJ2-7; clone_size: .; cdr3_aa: CASSSYGAYEQYF; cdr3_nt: TGTGCCAGCAGCTCGTACGGGGCCTACGAGCAGTACTTC
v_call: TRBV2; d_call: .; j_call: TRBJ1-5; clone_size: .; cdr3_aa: CASSENGYSNQPQHF; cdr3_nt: TGTGCCAGCAGTGAAAACGGCTATAGCAATCAGCCCCAGCATTTT
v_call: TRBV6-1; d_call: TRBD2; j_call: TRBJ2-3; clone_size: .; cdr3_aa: CASSEWVAGGSTDTQYF; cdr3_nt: TGTGCCAGCAGTGAATGGGTAGCGGGAGGTAGCACAGATACGCAGTATTTT
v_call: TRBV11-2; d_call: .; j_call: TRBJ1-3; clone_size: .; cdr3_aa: CASSLVGRTSGNTIYF; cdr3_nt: TGTGCCAGCAGCTTAGTGGGCAGGACCTCTGGAAACACCATATATTTT
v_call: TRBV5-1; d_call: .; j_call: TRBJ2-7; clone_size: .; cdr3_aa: CASSITGTYYEQYF; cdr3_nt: TGCGCCAGCAGCATCACAGGGACCTACTACGAGCAGTACTTC
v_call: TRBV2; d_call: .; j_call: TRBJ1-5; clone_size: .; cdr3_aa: CASSLRPASNQPQHF; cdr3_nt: TGTGCCAGCAGCCTAAGGCCAGCTAGCAATCAGCCCCAGCATTTT
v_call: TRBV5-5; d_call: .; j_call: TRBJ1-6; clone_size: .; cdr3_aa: CASSFEFISPLHF; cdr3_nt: TGTGCCAGCAGCTTTGAGTTCATTTCACCCCTCCACTTT
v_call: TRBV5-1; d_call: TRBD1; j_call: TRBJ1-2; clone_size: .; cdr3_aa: CASSLVAGGGYTF; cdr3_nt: TGCGCCAGCAGCTTGGTTGCAGGGGGAGGCTACACCTTC
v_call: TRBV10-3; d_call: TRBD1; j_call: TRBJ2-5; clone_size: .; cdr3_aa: CAISRQGGAETQYF; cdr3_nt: TGTGCCATCTCCCGACAGGGTGGGGCGGAGACCCAGTACTTC
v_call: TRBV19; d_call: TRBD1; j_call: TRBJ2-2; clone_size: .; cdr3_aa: CASSIRTGNTGELFF; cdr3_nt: TGTGCCAGTAGTATAAGGACAGGGAACACCGGGGAGCTGTTTTTT
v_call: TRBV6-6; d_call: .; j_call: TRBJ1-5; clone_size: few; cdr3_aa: CASSYSQGTQPQHF; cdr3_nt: TGTGCCAGCAGTTACTCCCAGGGGACTCAGCCCCAGCATTTT
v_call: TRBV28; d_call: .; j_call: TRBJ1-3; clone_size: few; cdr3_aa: CASSFGGETYTIYF; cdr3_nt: TGTGCCAGCAGTTTCGGGGGCGAAACCTACACCATATATTTT
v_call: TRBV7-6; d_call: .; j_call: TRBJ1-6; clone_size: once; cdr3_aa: CASSLVVSGPLHF; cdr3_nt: TGTGCCAGCAGCTTAGTAGTCTCAGGGCCCCTCCACTTT
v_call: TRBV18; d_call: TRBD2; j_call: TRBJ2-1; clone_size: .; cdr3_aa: CASSPGGRRVNEQFF; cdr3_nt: TGTGCCAGCTCACCGGGCGGGAGACGAGTGAATGAGCAGTTCTTC
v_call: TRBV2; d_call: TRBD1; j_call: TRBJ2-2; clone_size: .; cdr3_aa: CASTGQATGTGELFF; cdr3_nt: TGTGCCAGCACTGGACAGGCGACAGGAACCGGGGAGCTGTTTTTT
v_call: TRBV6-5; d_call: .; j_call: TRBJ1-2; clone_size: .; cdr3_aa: CASRPTTNYGYTF; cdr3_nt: TGTGCCAGCAGACCCACAACTAACTATGGCTACACCTTC
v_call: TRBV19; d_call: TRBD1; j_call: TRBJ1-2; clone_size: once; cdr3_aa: CASSPTGVWGYTF; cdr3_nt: TGTGCCAGTAGCCCAACAGGGGTCTGGGGCTACACCTTC
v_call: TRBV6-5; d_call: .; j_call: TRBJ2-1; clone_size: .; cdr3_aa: CASSPGGDNEQFF; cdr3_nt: TGTGCCAGCAGTCCCGGCGGGGATAATGAGCAGTTCTTC
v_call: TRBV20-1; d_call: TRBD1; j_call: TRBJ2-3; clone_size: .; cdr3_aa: CSAGGQGQYF; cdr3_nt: TGCAGTGCGGGGGGACAGGGGCAGTATTTT
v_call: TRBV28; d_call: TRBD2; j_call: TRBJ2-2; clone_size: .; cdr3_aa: CASSFGRASGSGELFF; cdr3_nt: TGTGCCAGCAGTTTCGGGAGGGCTAGCGGTTCCGGGGAGCTGTTTTTT
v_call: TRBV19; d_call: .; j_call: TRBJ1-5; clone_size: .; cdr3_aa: CASRPGGDLTQHF; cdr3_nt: TGTGCCAGTAGGCCGGGGGGGGATCTAACCCAGCATTTT
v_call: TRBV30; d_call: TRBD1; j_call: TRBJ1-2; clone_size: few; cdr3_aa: CALRTGGISYTF; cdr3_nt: TGTGCCCTTAGGACAGGGGGTATAAGCTACACCTTC
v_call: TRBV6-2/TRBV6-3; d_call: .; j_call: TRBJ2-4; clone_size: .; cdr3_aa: CASGQGSTKNIQYF; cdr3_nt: TGTGCCAGCGGCCAGGGATCCACCAAAAACATTCAGTACTTC
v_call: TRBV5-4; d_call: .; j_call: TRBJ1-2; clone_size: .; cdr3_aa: CASSVGLQNYGYTF; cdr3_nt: TGTGCCAGCAGCGTGGGACTGCAAAACTATGGCTACACCTTC
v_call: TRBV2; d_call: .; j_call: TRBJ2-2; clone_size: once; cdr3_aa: CASSVFGGPWTGELFF; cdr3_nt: TGTGCCAGCAGTGTATTCGGGGGACCTTGGACCGGGGAGCTGTTTTTT
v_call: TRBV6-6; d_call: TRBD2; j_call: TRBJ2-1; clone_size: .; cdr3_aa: CASTPGLAGGRSEQFF; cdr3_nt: TGTGCCAGCACCCCCGGCCTAGCGGGAGGTCGGAGTGAGCAGTTCTTC
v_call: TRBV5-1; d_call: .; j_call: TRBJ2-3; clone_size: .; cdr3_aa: CASSLVPGADTQYF; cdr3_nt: TGCGCCAGCAGCTTGGTTCCGGGTGCAGATACGCAGTATTTT
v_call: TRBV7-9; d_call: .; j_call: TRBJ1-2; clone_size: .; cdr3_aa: CASSLEPGLRSANYGYTF; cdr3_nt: TGTGCCAGCAGCTTAGAGCCTGGACTCCGCTCCGCTAACTATGGCTACACCTTC
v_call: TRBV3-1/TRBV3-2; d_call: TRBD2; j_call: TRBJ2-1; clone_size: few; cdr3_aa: CASSHVRAGAEKDEQFF; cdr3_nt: TGTGCCAGCAGCCACGTTCGGGCGGGAGCCGAGAAGGATGAGCAGTTCTTC
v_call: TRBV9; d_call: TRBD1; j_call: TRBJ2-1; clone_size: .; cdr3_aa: CASSVGTGGFYNEQFF; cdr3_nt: TGTGCCAGCAGCGTAGGAACAGGGGGCTTCTACAATGAGCAGTTCTTC
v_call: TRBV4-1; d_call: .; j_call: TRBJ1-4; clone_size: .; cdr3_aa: CASSQRPDATNEKLFF; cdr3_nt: TGCGCCAGCAGCCAAAGACCGGACGCAACTAATGAAAAACTGTTTTTT
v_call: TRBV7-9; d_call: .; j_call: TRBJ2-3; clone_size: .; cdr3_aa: CASSFTWGFTDTQYF; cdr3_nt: TGTGCCAGCAGCTTTACGTGGGGGTTCACAGATACGCAGTATTTT
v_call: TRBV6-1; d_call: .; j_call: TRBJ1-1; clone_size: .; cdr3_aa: CASSEAGDTEAFF; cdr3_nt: TGTGCCAGCAGTGAAGCAGGGGACACTGAAGCTTTCTTT
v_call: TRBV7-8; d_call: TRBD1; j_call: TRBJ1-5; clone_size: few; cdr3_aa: CASSLARDRGQINQPQHF; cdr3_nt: TGTGCCAGCAGCTTAGCGAGGGACAGGGGGCAGATCAATCAGCCCCAGCATTTT
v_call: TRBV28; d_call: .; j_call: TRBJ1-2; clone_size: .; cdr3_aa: CASLNRGHYGYTF; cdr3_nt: TGTGCCAGCCTTAATCGGGGCCACTATGGCTACACCTTC
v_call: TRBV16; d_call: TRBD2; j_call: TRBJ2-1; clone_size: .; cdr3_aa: CASSQRAHSGSSYNEQFF; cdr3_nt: TGTGCCAGCAGCCAACGGGCCCATAGCGGGAGCTCCTACAATGAGCAGTTCTTC
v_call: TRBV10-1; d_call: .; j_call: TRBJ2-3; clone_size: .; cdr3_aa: CASSVGTSTDTQYF; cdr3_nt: TGCGCCAGCAGTGTTGGGACTAGCACAGATACGCAGTATTTT
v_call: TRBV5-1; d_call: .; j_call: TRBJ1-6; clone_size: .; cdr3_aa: CASSGLEMGTPLHF; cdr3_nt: TGCGCCAGCAGCGGACTGGAGATGGGAACACCCCTCCACTTT
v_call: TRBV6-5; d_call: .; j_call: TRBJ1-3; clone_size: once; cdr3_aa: CASSYMGNPGNTIYF; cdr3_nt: TGTGCCAGCAGTTACATGGGGAACCCTGGAAACACCATATATTTT
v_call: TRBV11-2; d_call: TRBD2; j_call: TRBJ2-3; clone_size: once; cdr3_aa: CASRPLPGGSADTQYF; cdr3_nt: TGTGCCAGCAGACCCCTACCTGGCGGGAGTGCAGATACGCAGTATTTT
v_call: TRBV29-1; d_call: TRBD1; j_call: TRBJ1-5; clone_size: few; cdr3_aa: CSVRQGDQPQHF; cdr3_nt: TGCAGCGTCCGACAGGGTGATCAGCCCCAGCATTTT
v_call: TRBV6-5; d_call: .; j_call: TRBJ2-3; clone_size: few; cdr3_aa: CASSNRLTDTQYF; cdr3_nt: TGTGCCAGCAGTAACAGGCTCACAGATACGCAGTATTTT
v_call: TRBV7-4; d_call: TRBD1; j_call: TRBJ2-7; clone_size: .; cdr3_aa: CASSLASQGALTLRPYEQYF; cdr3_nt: TGTGCCAGCAGCTTAGCGTCCCAGGGGGCCTTAACCCTACGACCCTACGAGCAGTACTTC
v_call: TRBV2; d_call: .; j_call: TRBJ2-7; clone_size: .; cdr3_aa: CASSGGGGDRAPYEQYF; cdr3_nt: TGTGCCAGCAGCGGGGGCGGGGGGGACAGGGCCCCCTACGAGCAGTACTTC